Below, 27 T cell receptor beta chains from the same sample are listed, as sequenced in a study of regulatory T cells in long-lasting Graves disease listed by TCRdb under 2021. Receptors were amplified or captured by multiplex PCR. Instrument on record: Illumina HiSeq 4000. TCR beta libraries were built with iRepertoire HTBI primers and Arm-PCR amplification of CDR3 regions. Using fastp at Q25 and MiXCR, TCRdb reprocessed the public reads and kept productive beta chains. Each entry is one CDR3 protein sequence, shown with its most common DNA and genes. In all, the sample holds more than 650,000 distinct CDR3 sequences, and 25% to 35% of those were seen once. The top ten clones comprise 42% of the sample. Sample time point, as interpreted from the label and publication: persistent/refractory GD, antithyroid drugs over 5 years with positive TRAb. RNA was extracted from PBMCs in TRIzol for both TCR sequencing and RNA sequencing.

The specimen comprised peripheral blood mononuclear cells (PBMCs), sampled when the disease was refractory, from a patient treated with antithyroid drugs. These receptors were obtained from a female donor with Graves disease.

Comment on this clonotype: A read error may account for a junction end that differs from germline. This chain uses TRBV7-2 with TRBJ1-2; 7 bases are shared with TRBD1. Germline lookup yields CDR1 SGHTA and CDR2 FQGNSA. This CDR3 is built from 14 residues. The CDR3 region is CVSSSGTVNYGYTF. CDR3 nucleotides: TGTGTCAGCAGCTCTGGGACAGTCAACTATGGCTACACCTTC.

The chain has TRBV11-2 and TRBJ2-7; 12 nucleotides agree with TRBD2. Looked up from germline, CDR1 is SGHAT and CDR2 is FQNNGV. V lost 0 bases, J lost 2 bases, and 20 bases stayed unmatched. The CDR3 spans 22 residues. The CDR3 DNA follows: TGTGCCAGCAGCTTAGAGGACACGTCGGCTAGCGGGAGGGCCTTTAGCGCCTACGAGCAGTACTTC. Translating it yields CASSLEDTSASGRAFSAYEQYF.

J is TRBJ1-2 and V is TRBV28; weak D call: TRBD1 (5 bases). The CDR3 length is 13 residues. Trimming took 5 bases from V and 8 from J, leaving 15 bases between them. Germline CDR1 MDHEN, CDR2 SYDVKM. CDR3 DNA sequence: TGTGCCAGCAGTCTACCAGGGAGTAAGGGCTACACCTTC. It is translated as CASSLPGSKGYTF.

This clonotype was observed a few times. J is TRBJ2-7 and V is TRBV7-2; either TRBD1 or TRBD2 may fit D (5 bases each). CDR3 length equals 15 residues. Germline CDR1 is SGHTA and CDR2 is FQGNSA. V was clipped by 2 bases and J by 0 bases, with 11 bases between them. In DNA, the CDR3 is TGTGCCAGCAGCTTACAAAAGGGGAGCTCCTACGAGCAGTACTTC. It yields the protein CASSLQKGSSYEQYF. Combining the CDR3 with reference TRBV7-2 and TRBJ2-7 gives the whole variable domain GAGVSQSPSNKVTEKGKDVELRCDPISGHTALYWYRQSLGQGLEFLIYFQGNSAPDKSGLPSDRFSAERTGGSVSTLTIQRTQQEDSAVYLCASSLQKGSSYEQYFGPGTRLTVT.

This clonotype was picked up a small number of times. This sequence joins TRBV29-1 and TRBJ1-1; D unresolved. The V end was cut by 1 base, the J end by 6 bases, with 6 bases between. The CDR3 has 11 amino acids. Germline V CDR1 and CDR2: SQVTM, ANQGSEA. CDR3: CSVEGGAEAFF. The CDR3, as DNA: TGCAGCGTTGAAGGGGGAGCTGAAGCTTTCTTT.

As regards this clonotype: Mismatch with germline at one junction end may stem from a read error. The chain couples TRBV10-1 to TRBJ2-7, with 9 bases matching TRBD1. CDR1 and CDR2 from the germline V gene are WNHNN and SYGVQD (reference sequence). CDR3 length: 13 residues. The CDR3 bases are TGCGCCAGCGGTGAGAGTGGACAGGGGCATAGGTACTTC. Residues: CASGESGQGHRYF.

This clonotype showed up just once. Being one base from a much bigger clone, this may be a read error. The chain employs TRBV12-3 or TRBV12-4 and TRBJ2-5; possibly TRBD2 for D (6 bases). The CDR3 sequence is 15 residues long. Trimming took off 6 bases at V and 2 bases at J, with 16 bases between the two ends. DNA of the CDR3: TGTGCCAGCAGGCCGGGACGGGGGTCTCAAGAGACCCAGTACTTC. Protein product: CASRPGRGSQETQYF.

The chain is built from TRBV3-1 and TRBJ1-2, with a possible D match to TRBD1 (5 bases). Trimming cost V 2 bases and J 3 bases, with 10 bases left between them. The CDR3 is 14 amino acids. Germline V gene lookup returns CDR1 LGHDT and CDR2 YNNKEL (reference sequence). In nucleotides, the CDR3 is TGTGCCAGCAGCCAACAAGGCAGGGACTATGGCTACACCTTC. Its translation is CASSQQGRDYGYTF. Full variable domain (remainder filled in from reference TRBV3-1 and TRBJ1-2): DTAVSQTPKYLVTQMGNDKSIKCEQNLGHDTMYWYKQDSKKFLKIMFSYNNKELIINETVPNRFSPKSPDKAHLNLHINSLELGDSAVYFCASSQQGRDYGYTFGSGTRLTVV.

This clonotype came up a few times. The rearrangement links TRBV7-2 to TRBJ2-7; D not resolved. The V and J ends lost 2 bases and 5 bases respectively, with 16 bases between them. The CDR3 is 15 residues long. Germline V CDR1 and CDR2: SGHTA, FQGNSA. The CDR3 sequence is CASSLTSAPRDEQYF. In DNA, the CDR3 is TGTGCCAGCAGCTTAACCTCAGCACCTCGCGACGAGCAGTACTTC. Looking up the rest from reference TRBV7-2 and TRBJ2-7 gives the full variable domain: GAGVSQSPSNKVTEKGKDVELRCDPISGHTALYWYRQSLGQGLEFLIYFQGNSAPDKSGLPSDRFSAERTGGSVSTLTIQRTQQEDSAVYLCASSLTSAPRDEQYFGPGTRLTVT.

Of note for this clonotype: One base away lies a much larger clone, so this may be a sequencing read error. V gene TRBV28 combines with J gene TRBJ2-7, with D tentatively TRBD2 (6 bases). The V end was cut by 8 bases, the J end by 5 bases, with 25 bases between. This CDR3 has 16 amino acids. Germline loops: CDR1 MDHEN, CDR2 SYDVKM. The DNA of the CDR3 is TGTGCCAGCGGTCTCCCGGGACTTCTTCCCCCGAACGAGCAGTACTTC. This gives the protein CASGLPGLLPPNEQYF.

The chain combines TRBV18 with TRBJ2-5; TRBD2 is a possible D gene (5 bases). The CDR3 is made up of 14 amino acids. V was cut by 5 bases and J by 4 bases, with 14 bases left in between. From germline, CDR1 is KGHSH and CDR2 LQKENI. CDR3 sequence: CASSSRAISETQYF. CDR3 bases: TGTGCCAGCTCATCGCGGGCCATTTCAGAGACCCAGTACTTC.

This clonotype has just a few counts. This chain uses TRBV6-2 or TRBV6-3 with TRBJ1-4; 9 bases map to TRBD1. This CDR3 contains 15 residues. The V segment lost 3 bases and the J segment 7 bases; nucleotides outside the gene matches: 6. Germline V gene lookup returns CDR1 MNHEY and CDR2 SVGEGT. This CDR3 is CASSYTGGLGEKLFF. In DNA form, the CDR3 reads TGTGCCAGCAGTTATACAGGGGGCCTTGGTGAAAAACTGTTTTTT.

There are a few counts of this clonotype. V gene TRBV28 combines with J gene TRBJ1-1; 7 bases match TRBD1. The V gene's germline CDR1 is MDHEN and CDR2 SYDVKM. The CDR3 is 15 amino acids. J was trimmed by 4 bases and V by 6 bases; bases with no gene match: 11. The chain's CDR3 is CASSFPQGQVTEAFF. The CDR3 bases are TGTGCCAGCAGCTTCCCCCAAGGACAGGTCACTGAAGCTTTCTTT. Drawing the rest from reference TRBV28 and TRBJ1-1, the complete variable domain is DVKVTQSSRYLVKRTGEKVFLECVQDMDHENMFWYRQDPGLGLRLIYFSYDVKMKEKGDIPEGYSVSREKKERFSLILESASTNQTSMYLCASSFPQGQVTEAFFGQGTRLTVV.

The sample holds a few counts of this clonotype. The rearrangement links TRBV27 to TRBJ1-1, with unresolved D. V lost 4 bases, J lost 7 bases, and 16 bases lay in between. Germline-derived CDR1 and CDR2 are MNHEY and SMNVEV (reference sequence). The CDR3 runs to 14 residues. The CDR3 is CASSSWSIPREAFF. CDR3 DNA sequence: TGTGCCAGCAGTTCCTGGAGCATTCCACGTGAAGCTTTCTTT.

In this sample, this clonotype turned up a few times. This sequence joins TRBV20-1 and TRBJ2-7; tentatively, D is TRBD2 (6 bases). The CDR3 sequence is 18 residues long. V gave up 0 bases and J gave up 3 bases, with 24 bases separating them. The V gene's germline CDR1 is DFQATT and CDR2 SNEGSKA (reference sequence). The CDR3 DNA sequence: TGCAGTGCTAGAGATACCCGATCCGGGGGAGTGGTGGGCTACGAGCAGTACTTC. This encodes CSARDTRSGGVVGYEQYF.

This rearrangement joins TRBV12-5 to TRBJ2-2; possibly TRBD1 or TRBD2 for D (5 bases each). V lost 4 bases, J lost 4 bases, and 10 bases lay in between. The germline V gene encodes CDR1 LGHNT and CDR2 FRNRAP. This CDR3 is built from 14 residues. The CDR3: CASGSGAATGELFF. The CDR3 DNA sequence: TGTGCTAGTGGTTCCGGGGCAGCCACCGGGGAGCTGTTTTTT.

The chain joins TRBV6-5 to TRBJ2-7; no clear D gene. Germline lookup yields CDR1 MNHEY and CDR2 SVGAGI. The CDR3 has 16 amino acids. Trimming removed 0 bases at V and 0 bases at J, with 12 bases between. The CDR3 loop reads CASSYSRAVSSYEQYF. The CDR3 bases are TGTGCCAGCAGTTACTCCCGGGCGGTAAGCTCCTACGAGCAGTACTTC.

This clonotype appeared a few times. This chain's CDR3 is CASSQTKGPKLFF. The CDR3 DNA sequence: TGCGCCAGCAGCCAAACAAAGGGTCCTAAACTGTTTTTT. This chain connects TRBV4-1 to TRBJ1-4; D is undetermined. The length of the CDR3 is 13 residues. V was pared by 2 bases and J by 11 bases, with 12 bases between. Germline V gene sequence: CDR1 MGHRA, CDR2 YSYEKL.

The CDR3 spells CSVDRVGNYGYTF. Here the CDR3 DNA reads TGCAGCGTCGACAGGGTAGGAAACTATGGCTACACCTTC. The rearrangement joins TRBV29-1 to TRBJ1-2; the match to TRBD1 covers 7 bases. Trimming at V came to 6 bases and at J to 2 bases, leaving 6 bases not matched to a gene. The germline V gene encodes CDR1 SQVTM and CDR2 ANQGSEA. CDR3 length equals 13 residues.

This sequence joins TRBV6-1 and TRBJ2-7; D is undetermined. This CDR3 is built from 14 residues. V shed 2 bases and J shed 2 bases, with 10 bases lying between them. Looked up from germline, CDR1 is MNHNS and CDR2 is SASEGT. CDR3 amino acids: CASSEPAMTYEQYF. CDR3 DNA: TGTGCCAGCAGTGAACCGGCCATGACCTACGAGCAGTACTTC.

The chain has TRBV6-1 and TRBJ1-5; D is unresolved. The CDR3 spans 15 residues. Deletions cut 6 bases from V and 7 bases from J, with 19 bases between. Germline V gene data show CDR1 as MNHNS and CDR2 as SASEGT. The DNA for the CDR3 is TGTGCCAGCAGCGTCAGTATAATGGGGATCCAGCCCCAGCATTTT. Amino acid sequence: CASSVSIMGIQPQHF.

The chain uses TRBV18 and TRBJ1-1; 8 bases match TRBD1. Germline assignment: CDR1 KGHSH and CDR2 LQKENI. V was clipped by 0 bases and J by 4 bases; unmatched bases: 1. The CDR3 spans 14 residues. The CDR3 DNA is TGTGCCAGCTCACCACCCCAGGGGGCCACTGAAGCTTTCTTT. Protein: CASSPPQGATEAFF. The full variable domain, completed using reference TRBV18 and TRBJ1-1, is NAGVMQNPRHLVRRRGQEARLRCSPMKGHSHVYWYRQLPEEGLKFMVYLQKENIIDESGMPKERFSAEFPKEGPSILRIQQVVRGDSAAYFCASSPPQGATEAFFGQGTRLTVV.

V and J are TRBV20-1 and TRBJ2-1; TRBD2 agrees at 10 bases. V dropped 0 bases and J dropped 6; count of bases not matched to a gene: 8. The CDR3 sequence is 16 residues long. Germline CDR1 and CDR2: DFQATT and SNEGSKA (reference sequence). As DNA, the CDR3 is TGCAGTGCTAGAGATCCAGCGGGAGGGCCCTTCAATGAGCAGTTCTTC. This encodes CSARDPAGGPFNEQFF.

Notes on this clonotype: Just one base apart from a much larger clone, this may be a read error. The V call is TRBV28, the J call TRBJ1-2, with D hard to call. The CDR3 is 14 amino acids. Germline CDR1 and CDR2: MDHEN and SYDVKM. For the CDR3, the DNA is TGTGCCAGCAGTTTAGGGTTTTCTAACTATGGCTGCACCTTC. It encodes CASSLGFSNYGCTF.

The CDR3 sequence is CASSPFAGLAVEQYF. The CDR3 DNA sequence: TGTGCCAGCAGCCCCTTCGCCGGACTAGCGGTAGAGCAGTACTTC. V is TRBV4-2 and J is TRBJ2-7; 10 bases fit TRBD2. V dropped 4 bases and J dropped 7; count of bases not matched to a gene: 10. The CDR3 consists of 15 residues. Germline CDR1 is LGHNA and CDR2 is YNFKEQ.

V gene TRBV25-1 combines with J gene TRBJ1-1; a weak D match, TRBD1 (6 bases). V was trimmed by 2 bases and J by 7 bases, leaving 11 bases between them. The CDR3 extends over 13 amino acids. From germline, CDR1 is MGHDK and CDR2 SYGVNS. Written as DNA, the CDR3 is TGTGCCAGCAGTGAAACCCCGGACAGTGAAGCTTTCTTT. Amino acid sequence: CASSETPDSEAFF.

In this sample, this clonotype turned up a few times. CDR3 in amino acids: CASSGGTPKPQPQHF. The DNA for the CDR3 is TGTGCCAGCAGCGGCGGGACTCCCAAACCCCAGCCCCAGCATTTT. The V gene is TRBV2, the J gene TRBJ1-5; D may be TRBD1 (5 bases). CDR3 size: 15 residues. The V gene lost 6 bases and the J gene lost 7 bases, with 19 bases spanning the gap. CDR1 and CDR2 from the germline V gene are SNHLY and FYNNEI. Based on the CDR3 plus reference TRBV2 and TRBJ1-5, the full variable domain is EPEVTQTPSHQVTQMGQEVILRCVPISNHLYFYWYRQILGQKVEFLVSFYNNEISEKSEIFDDQFSVERPDGSNFTLKIRSTKLEDSAMYFCASSGGTPKPQPQHFGDGTRLSIL.